This TCR beta chain comes out of a study of blood T cell repertoires in COVID-19. Participants spanned ages about 18 to 90 years and resided in over 20 US areas. Donors were grouped by their self-reported clinical history. The study counted Cohort 3 donors as recovered given two negative PCRs, clearance, or symptom resolution. Clones were read by immunoSEQ multiplex PCR, and TCRdb kept only the in-frame ones, dropping some. The sample has about 290,000 clones; roughly 90% are singletons. Germline V lookup: CDR1 LNHDA, CDR2 SQIVND (reference sequence). With 2 bases clipped from V and 3 bases from J, the junction kept 6 bases outside the gene matches. This CDR3 has 15 residues.

Input material: PBMCs or T cells enriched from blood (not recorded which). The TCR sequence derives from a woman in her 40s who had recovered from COVID-19. The rearrangement uses TRBV19 and TRBJ1-1; 7 bases are a match to TRBD1. CDR3 nucleotides: TGTGCCAGTAGTATAAGGGGGCAGGGGGACACTGAAGCTTTCTTT. Translation: CASSIRGQGDTEAFF.